What follows are 9 T cell receptor beta chains derived from one specimen sequenced in a study of T cell responses to AZD1222 COVID-19 vaccine (dated by TCRdb to 2020 to 2023). What the time point label conveys for this sample: about 28 days (+/-7) after the second vaccine dose. Library preparation employed the immunoSEQ multiplex PCR assay. TCRdb provides this immuneACCESS table in a form limited to in-frame rearrangements. Some clones are lacking; in checked studies, under half of them reflect an unresolved V gene, and why the rest are absent is not known. The sample table records approximately 150,000 clones; less than 95% of these occur just once. The ten biggest clones cover about 6% of the sample. The sequencing here drew on peripheral blood, taken 28 days after the second AZD1222 dose. These receptors were obtained from an adult who received the AZD1222 COVID-19 vaccine.

V and J are TRBV19 and TRBJ1-4; TRBD1 might be the D (6 bases). The length of the CDR3 is 17 residues. V was clipped by 6 bases and J by 2 bases, with 19 bases between them. Germline V gene data show CDR1 as LNHDA and CDR2 as SQIVND (reference sequence). The CDR3 reads CASSPRTSRGTNEKLFF. The CDR3 DNA sequence: TGTGCCAGTAGCCCCAGGACAAGCAGGGGCACTAATGAAAAACTGTTTTTT.

The rearrangement uses TRBV23-1 and TRBJ1-2; unclear D gene. TRBV23-1 is an ORF, and what it does is uncertain. The CDR3 covers 13 residues. V was shortened by 1 base and J by 5 bases, with 8 bases between the two germline ends. CDR3 sequence (DNA): TGCGCCAGCAGTCAATTGGGCAGATATGGCTACACCTTC. Translation gives CASSQLGRYGYTF.

The J gene is TRBJ1-4, the V gene TRBV19; tentatively, D is TRBD1 (5 bases). This CDR3 contains 16 residues. Trimming took 5 bases from V and 0 from J, leaving 13 bases between them. Looked up from germline, CDR1 is LNHDA and CDR2 is SQIVND (reference sequence). The CDR3 sequence is CASSSGRGATNEKLFF. The CDR3 DNA sequence: TGTGCCAGTAGTTCGGGACGGGGAGCAACTAATGAAAAACTGTTTTTT.

The chain is built from TRBV5-6 and TRBJ1-2, with TRBD1 matching over 7 bases. This CDR3 comprises 15 residues. The germline V gene has CDR1 SGHDT and CDR2 YYEEEE. J gave up 9 bases and V 3 bases, and 14 bases lay outside the gene matches. The CDR3 DNA reads TGTGCCAGCAGCTCGCCCCTCGGGGGGACAGAAAGCTACACCTTC. Translating it yields CASSSPLGGTESYTF.

J is TRBJ2-6 and V is TRBV3-1 (or the pseudogene TRBV3-2); D gene uncertain. The V end was cut by 0 bases, the J end by 1 base, with 4 bases between. The germline CDR1 and CDR2 sequences are LGHDT and YNNKEL (reference sequence). This CDR3 comprises 15 residues. The chain's CDR3 is CASSQDFSGANVLTF. CDR3 coding DNA: TGTGCCAGCAGCCAAGACTTTTCTGGGGCCAACGTCCTGACTTTC.

This chain uses TRBV19 with TRBJ1-5; 9 bases map to TRBD1. The CDR3 has 15 amino acids. Germline loops: CDR1 LNHDA, CDR2 SQIVND (reference sequence). V lost 4 bases, J lost 8 bases, and 9 bases stayed unmatched. In DNA, the CDR3 is TGTGCCAGTAGTAGTTCGGGACAGGGCTTAGAGCCCCAGCATTTT. It translates to CASSSSGQGLEPQHF. Complete variable domain (other parts from reference TRBV19 and TRBJ1-5): DGGITQSPKYLFRKEGQNVTLSCEQNLNHDAMYWYRQDPGQGLRLIYYSQIVNDFQKGDIAEGYSVSREKKESFPLTVTSAQKNPTAFYLCASSSSGQGLEPQHFGDGTRLSIL.

The chain uses TRBV21-1 and TRBJ2-7; TRBD2, the D gene given by the table, was not confirmed from the DNA. TRBV21-1 is a pseudogene. This CDR3 comprises 14 residues. The CDR3 reads CASSPTKRYHEQYF. The CDR3 nucleotides are TGTGCCAGCAGCCCGACAAAGCGGTATCACGAGCAGTACTTC.

V is TRBV4-1 and J is TRBJ2-7; the match to TRBD1 covers 9 bases. Trimming took 2 bases from V and 3 from J; bases not matched to a gene: 8. The CDR3 loop spans 16 amino acids. CDR1 is MGHRA, CDR2 YSYEKL, per germline. CDR3 coding DNA: TGCGCCAGCAGCCAAATGTCGGGGACAGGGCTCTACGAGCAGTACTTC. Translation: CASSQMSGTGLYEQYF.

Only a few counts were recorded for this clone. V is TRBV7-2 and J is TRBJ2-6; no reliable D call. The CDR3 consists of 14 residues. The germline CDR1 and CDR2 sequences are SGHTA and FQGNSA. Trimming took off 5 bases at V and 3 bases at J, with 8 bases between the two ends. CDR3 protein: CASSPGSGANVLTF. The CDR3 DNA follows: TGTGCCAGCAGCCCCGGTAGTGGGGCCAACGTCCTGACTTTC.